This T cell receptor (beta chain) originates from a study of early T cells in non-severe SARS-CoV-2 infection. MiXCR, run by TCRdb on the 5' RACE reads, gives a single entry per CDR3 protein. This sample carries over 50,000 distinct CDR3 sequences, 8% to 8.5% of them seen once, and the ten largest clones take around a tenth. This clonotype was seen a handful of times. The TCR originated in an adult who was a healthcare worker with PCR-confirmed SARS-CoV-2 infection or an uninfected control (not recorded which). The sequencing sample was made of whole blood.

The CDR3 is CASSGGDSSSYNEQFF. CDR3 sequence (DNA): TGTGCCAGCAGTGGAGGGGACAGCAGCTCCTACAATGAGCAGTTCTTC. This chain links TRBV6-1 with TRBJ2-1, with 7 bases matching TRBD1. The trim removed 4 bases at V and 0 bases at J, leaving 6 bases unmatched. The CDR3 totals 16 residues. The germline V gene encodes CDR1 MNHNS and CDR2 SASEGT.